A selection of T cell receptor beta chains follows, all from one sample in a study of T cell changes during pregnancy in multiple sclerosis. Clones were read by immunoSEQ multiplex PCR, and TCRdb kept only the in-frame ones, dropping some. Altogether 100,000 to 110,000 clones are present, approximately 90% being singletons, with the ten largest covering more than 1.5%. Specimen: peripheral blood, collected after pregnancy. Receptor source: a female donor with multiple sclerosis, enrolled in a pregnancy study. CDR3s include the opening cysteine and the closing phenylalanine or tryptophan. The D gene is left open where the match is weak. The listing skips clone size in some rows; elsewhere it reads once, few, many or a size class.

v_gene,abundance,d_gene,j_gene,CDR3nt,CDR3aa
TRBV1,NA,NA,TRBJ1-5,TGCACCAGCAGCCAAGATCTAGACCGGCGGATAGCGCTAGGCCAGCCCCAGCATTTT,CTSSQDLDRRIALGQPQHF
TRBV7-6,NA,TRBD1,TRBJ1-5,TGTGCCAGCAGCCCCGCACAGGGGCAGCCCCAGCATTTT,CASSPAQGQPQHF
TRBV27,NA,TRBD1,TRBJ2-5,TGTGCCAGCAGTTTAAGGGGACAGGTGAATCAAGAGACCCAGTACTTC,CASSLRGQVNQETQYF
TRBV18,once,NA,TRBJ2-7,TGTGCCAGCTCAGCGCCCGGGTCCAGCTCCTACGAGCAGTACTTC,CASSAPGSSSYEQYF
TRBV5-1,NA,TRBD1,TRBJ1-2,TGCGCCAGCAGCTTGGGCTACAGGGGGCATGGCTACACCTTC,CASSLGYRGHGYTF
TRBV7-9,NA,TRBD1,TRBJ2-6,TGTGCCAGCAACCCGACCGCCGGGACAGGGGGCGCTGGGGCCAACGTCCTGACTTTC,CASNPTAGTGGAGANVLTF
TRBV5-4,NA,TRBD2,TRBJ2-7,TGTGCCAGCAGCCCCGGACTAGCGGGAGAGGGGGGCTACGAGCAGTACTTC,CASSPGLAGEGGYEQYF
TRBV2,many,NA,TRBJ2-3,TGTGCCAGCAGTGAAGCGGCGGTGCGCGATACGCAGTATTTT,CASSEAAVRDTQYF
TRBV28,once,NA,TRBJ2-7,TGTGCCAGCAGCACTCAGGGGGGTCCCTACGAGCAGTACTTC,CASSTQGGPYEQYF
TRBV13,NA,TRBD1,TRBJ2-7,TGTGCCAGCGGGGACAGGGTCTCCTACGAGCAGTACTTC,CASGDRVSYEQYF
TRBV29-1,few,NA,TRBJ2-1,TGCAGCGTTGTGGGCAGGGTCCACAATGAGCAGTTCTTC,CSVVGRVHNEQFF
TRBV25-1,NA,NA,TRBJ2-3,TGTGCCAGCAGTGAATATAGCGGCTACACACAGGATACGCAGTATTTT,CASSEYSGYTQDTQYF
TRBV13,NA,TRBD2,TRBJ2-5,TGTGCCAGCAGCCTCCTCCAGCGGGAGGGCCAAGAGACCCAGTACTTC,CASSLLQREGQETQYF
TRBV29-1,NA,TRBD1,TRBJ1-2,TGCAGCGCCTCGAACCGGGACAGGGGGCGCGATGGCTACACCTTC,CSASNRDRGRDGYTF
TRBV11-3,NA,NA,TRBJ1-1,TGTGCCAGCAGCTTAGGCCAGGGTGAGAACACTGAAGCTTTCTTT,CASSLGQGENTEAFF
TRBV9,NA,TRBD2,TRBJ2-1,TGTGCCAGCACCTTAGCGGGGGGGCACAATGAGCAGTTCTTC,CASTLAGGHNEQFF
TRBV9,NA,NA,TRBJ2-7,TGTGCCAGCAGCAGCATAGCCGGGGGAGAGCAGTACTTC,CASSSIAGGEQYF
TRBV7-9,NA,TRBD1,TRBJ2-3,TGTGCCAGCAGCTTAATCCAGACAGGGTCTGGGCAGTATTTT,CASSLIQTGSGQYF
TRBV4-1,NA,NA,TRBJ1-6,TGCGCCAGCAGCCAAGAAGCCTCCGGGGGCTATAATTCACCCCTCCACTTT,CASSQEASGGYNSPLHF
TRBV6-6,once,NA,TRBJ2-7,TGTGCCAGCAGGGAGGGGTCCAACGAGCAGTACTTC,CASREGSNEQYF
TRBV29-1,NA,NA,TRBJ1-1,TGCAGCGTTGCGGCGGGGGCTCGCGACACTGAAGCTTTCTTT,CSVAAGARDTEAFF
TRBV11-3,NA,NA,TRBJ2-2,TGTGCCAGCAGCCGGCGACTGGATCACACCGGGGAGCTGTTTTTT,CASSRRLDHTGELFF
TRBV19,NA,NA,TRBJ2-1,TGTGCCAGTAGTATTTCCGGGATCTCCTACAATGAGCAGTTCTTC,CASSISGISYNEQFF
TRBV5-1,NA,NA,TRBJ2-5,TGCGCCAGCAGCTATGGGACTGTACAAGAGACCCAGTACTTC,CASSYGTVQETQYF
TRBV7-9,NA,NA,TRBJ2-1,TGTGCCAGCAGCTTAACTGCCCCAGGCAATGAGCAGTTCTTC,CASSLTAPGNEQFF
TRBV29-1,few,NA,TRBJ1-1,TGCAGCGCCAAGACAGGTTCGAACACTGAAGCTTTCTTT,CSAKTGSNTEAFF
TRBV9,NA,NA,TRBJ1-6,TGTGCCAGCAGCGAATCAGGAAATAATTCACCCCTCCACTTT,CASSESGNNSPLHF
TRBV9,once,TRBD2,TRBJ2-5,TGTGCCAGCAGCACAAGAGGGCTAGCGGGGGGAGAGACCCAGTACTTC,CASSTRGLAGGETQYF
TRBV9,NA,NA,TRBJ1-1,TGTGCCAGCAGCGTAGGAGGTCAGGGAAACACTGAAGCTTTCTTT,CASSVGGQGNTEAFF
TRBV19,NA,NA,TRBJ2-7,TGTGCCAGTAGTATAGATCTAGAACAGGGCAGGGCCTACGAGCAGTACTTC,CASSIDLEQGRAYEQYF
TRBV7-2,NA,NA,TRBJ2-7,TGTGCCAGCACCTTTCCTAGCTCCTACGAGCAGTACTTC,CASTFPSSYEQYF
TRBV6-5,NA,TRBD2,TRBJ2-7,TGTGCCAGCAGTTTGGGACTAGTTCCCTCCTACGAGCAGTACTTC,CASSLGLVPSYEQYF
TRBV15,NA,TRBD2,TRBJ2-2,TGTGCCACCAGCAATCGGGAGGGGCGGGACACCGGGGAGCTGTTTTTT,CATSNREGRDTGELFF
TRBV12-5,NA,TRBD2,TRBJ2-1,TGTGCTAGTGCGCGGGGGGGGAACAATGAGCAGTTCTTC,CASARGGNNEQFF
TRBV11-3,NA,TRBD2,TRBJ2-7,TGTGCCAGCAGCCCTCCAGGCGGTAGCGGGGGCCCACAGCAGTACTTC,CASSPPGGSGGPQQYF
TRBV28,NA,TRBD1,TRBJ2-5,TGTGCCAGCAGGTCCGGGACAGGGAGTCTTAAGACCCAGTACTTC,CASRSGTGSLKTQYF
TRBV19,once,NA,TRBJ1-2,TGTGCCAGTAGTAACTCTTGGGGGAGGAACTATGGCTACACCTTC,CASSNSWGRNYGYTF
TRBV5-6,NA,TRBD1,TRBJ1-2,TGTGCCAGCAGCTTGGAAATCGGCAGGGGGAATGGCTACACCTTC,CASSLEIGRGNGYTF
TRBV5-4,NA,TRBD1,TRBJ1-2,TGTGCCAGCAGCCCTTACAGGGGACCTAACTATGGCTACACCTTC,CASSPYRGPNYGYTF
TRBV28,NA,NA,TRBJ2-3,TGTGCCAGTTGGGGGCAGGGGCCCACTAGCACAGATACGCAGTATTTT,CASWGQGPTSTDTQYF
TRBV4-3,NA,NA,TRBJ1-4,TGCGCCAGCAGCCACACCCCAGGGGTCGATGAAAAACTGTTTTTT,CASSHTPGVDEKLFF
TRBV12-5,NA,NA,TRBJ2-3,TGTGCCACCACTCTCACAGATACGCAGTATTTT,CATTLTDTQYF
TRBV5-5,NA,TRBD1,TRBJ1-2,TGTGCCAGCAGCGTCTCCCGGGACAGGGGTCAGGGCTACACCTTC,CASSVSRDRGQGYTF
TRBV6-6,NA,NA,TRBJ1-1,TGTGCCAGCAGTTACTCTAAGGACAGGAACACTGAAGCTTTCTTT,CASSYSKDRNTEAFF
TRBV2,NA,NA,TRBJ1-1,TGTGCCAGCAGTGAAGCGGGCAGAAAGAACACTGAAGCTTTCTTT,CASSEAGRKNTEAFF
TRBV19,NA,NA,TRBJ1-5,TGTGCCAGTAGTGCCGGACAGAATCAGCCCCAGCATTTT,CASSAGQNQPQHF
TRBV30,NA,NA,TRBJ2-5,TGTGCCTGGAAGGAAGAGTCAGGTGATTTAGAGACCCAGTACTTC,CAWKEESGDLETQYF
TRBV9,NA,TRBD1,TRBJ1-2,TGTGCCAGCAGCTTCTCCGGGACAGCGGAGGGCTACACCTTC,CASSFSGTAEGYTF
TRBV30,once,NA,TRBJ2-7,TGTGCCTGGTCTACAGGGAACTCCTACGAGCAGTACTTC,CAWSTGNSYEQYF
TRBV9,NA,NA,TRBJ1-2,TGTGCCAGCAGCGCCCCTGGGCTGGGTGGCTACACCTTC,CASSAPGLGGYTF
TRBV6-6,NA,NA,TRBJ1-5,TGTGCCAGCAGTCTCCCAGGGTTAGAGCCCCAGCATTTT,CASSLPGLEPQHF
TRBV7-6,NA,TRBD2,TRBJ2-1,TGTGCCAGCAGCTTATCCCTAGCGGGGGACCTCAATGAGCAGTTCTTC,CASSLSLAGDLNEQFF
TRBV28,NA,TRBD1,TRBJ1-2,TGTGCCAGCAGAACACAGGGGGCATGGTATGGCTACACCTTC,CASRTQGAWYGYTF